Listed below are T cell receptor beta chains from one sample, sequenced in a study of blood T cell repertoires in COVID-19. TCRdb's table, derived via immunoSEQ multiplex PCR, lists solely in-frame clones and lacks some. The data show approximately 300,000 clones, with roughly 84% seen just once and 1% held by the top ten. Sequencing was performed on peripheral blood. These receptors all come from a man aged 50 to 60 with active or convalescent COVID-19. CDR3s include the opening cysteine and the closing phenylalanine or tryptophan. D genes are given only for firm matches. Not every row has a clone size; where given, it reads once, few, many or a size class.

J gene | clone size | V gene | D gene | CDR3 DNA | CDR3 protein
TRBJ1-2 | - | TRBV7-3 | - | TGTGCCAGCAGCGAGGGGGTTAACTATGGCTACACCTTC | CASSEGVNYGYTF
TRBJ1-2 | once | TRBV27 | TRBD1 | TGTGCCAGCAGTCCGAGGACAGGGAAGGATAACTATGGCTACACCTTC | CASSPRTGKDNYGYTF
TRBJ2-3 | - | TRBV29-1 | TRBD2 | TGCAGCGCCACTGGACTAGCGGGAGTGTTGGGCACAGATACGCAGTATTTT | CSATGLAGVLGTDTQYF
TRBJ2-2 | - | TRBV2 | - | TGTGCCAGCGGCACCAGGCTCTTTGACACCGGGGAGCTGTTTTTT | CASGTRLFDTGELFF
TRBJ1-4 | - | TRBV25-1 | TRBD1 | TGTGCCAGCAGTGTGACAGGGCTCAATGAAAAACTGTTTTTT | CASSVTGLNEKLFF
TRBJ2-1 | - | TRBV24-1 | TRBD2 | TGTGCCACCAGTGATCCAACCCCACTAGCGGGAGGTCGGCACTCCTACAATGAGCAGTTCTTC | CATSDPTPLAGGRHSYNEQFF
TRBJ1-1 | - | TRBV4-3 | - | TGCGCCAGCAGCCAAGACGCAGGGTGGGACACTGAAGCTTTCTTT | CASSQDAGWDTEAFF
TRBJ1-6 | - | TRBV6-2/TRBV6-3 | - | TGTGCCAGCAGTTACTCTGAGGGGGCCCTCCACTTT | CASSYSEGALHF
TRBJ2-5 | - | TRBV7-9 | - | TGTGCCAGCAGCTCCCCCGCAGGGGTTGCGGAGACCCAGTACTTC | CASSSPAGVAETQYF
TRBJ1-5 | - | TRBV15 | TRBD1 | TGTGCCACCTCCGGGACAGGGCAACAGCCCCAGCATTTT | CATSGTGQQPQHF
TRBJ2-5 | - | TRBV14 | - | TGTGCCAGCAGCCTCAGGGATTTGCAAGAGACCCAGTACTTC | CASSLRDLQETQYF
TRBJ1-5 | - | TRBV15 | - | TGTGCCACCAGCAGAGATCTGGCTCAGCCCCAGCATTTT | CATSRDLAQPQHF
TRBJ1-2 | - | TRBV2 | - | TGTGCCAGCTCCCAGGGGTTGGGGTATGGCTACACCTTC | CASSQGLGYGYTF
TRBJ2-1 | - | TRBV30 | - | TGTGCCTCTCTTCGGGTCCCTTACAATGAGCAGTTCTTC | CASLRVPYNEQFF
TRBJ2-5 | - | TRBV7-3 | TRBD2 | TGTGCCAGCAGCCAGGCGACTAGCGGGGGCCCCGTCCAAGAGACCCAGTACTTC | CASSQATSGGPVQETQYF
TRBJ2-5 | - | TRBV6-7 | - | TGTGCCAGCAGTTACACGTCACAGTTCCAAGAGACCCAGTACTTC | CASSYTSQFQETQYF
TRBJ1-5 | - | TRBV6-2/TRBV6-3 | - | TGTGCCAGCAGTTACGCAACAGGGCCCGGCAATCAGCCCCAGCATTTT | CASSYATGPGNQPQHF
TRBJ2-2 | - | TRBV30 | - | TGTGCCTGGAGTTCTGTCCCCGGGGAGCTGTTTTTT | CAWSSVPGELFF
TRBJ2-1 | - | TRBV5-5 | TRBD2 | TGTGCCAGCTTTAGACTAGCGGCAAACAATGAGCAGTTCTTC | CASFRLAANNEQFF
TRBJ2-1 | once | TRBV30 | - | TGTGCCTGGAGTGTACAGGGAGAGCAGTTCTTC | CAWSVQGEQFF
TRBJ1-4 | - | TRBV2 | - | TGTGCCAGCAGTGAATATCGGGCAACTAATGAAAAACTGTTTTTT | CASSEYRATNEKLFF
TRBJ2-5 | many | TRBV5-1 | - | TGCGCCAGCAGCTTGCTACAGGGATTGCAAGAGACCCAGTACTTC | CASSLLQGLQETQYF
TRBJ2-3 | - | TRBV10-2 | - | TGCGCCAGCAGTGAGTCGAGGGGGTGGGGCACAGATACGCAGTATTTT | CASSESRGWGTDTQYF
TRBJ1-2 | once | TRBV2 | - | TGTGCCAGCAGATTACAAATTAACTATGGCTACACCTTC | CASRLQINYGYTF
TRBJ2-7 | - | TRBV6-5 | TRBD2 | TGTGCCAGCAGTCCGCTCGCGGGAGGGGGCGAGCAGTACTTC | CASSPLAGGGEQYF
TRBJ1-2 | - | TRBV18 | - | TGTGCCAGCTCACCGTCGGGTCAGCGGGGCTACACCTTC | CASSPSGQRGYTF
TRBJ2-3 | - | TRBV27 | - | TGTGCCAGCAGTCTAACATCAGGGGCAGATACGCAGTATTTT | CASSLTSGADTQYF
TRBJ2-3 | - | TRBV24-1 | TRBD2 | TGTGCCACCAGGGGACTAGCGGGGGGGCTGGACACAGATACGCAGTATTTT | CATRGLAGGLDTDTQYF
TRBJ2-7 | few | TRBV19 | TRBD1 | TGTGCCAGTCGACAGGGGAATAATGCGCAGTACTTC | CASRQGNNAQYF
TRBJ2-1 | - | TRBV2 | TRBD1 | TGTGCCAGCAGTTCCGGGACAGGGGGCAACAATGAGCAGTTCTTC | CASSSGTGGNNEQFF
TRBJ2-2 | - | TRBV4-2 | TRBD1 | TGTGCCAGCAGCCAAAAGGGAACAGGGGTTTCGAACACCGGGGAGCTGTTTTTT | CASSQKGTGVSNTGELFF
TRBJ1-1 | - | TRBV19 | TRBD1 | TGTGCCAGTAGCCTGGACAGGGGGAGGACTGAAGCTTTCTTT | CASSLDRGRTEAFF
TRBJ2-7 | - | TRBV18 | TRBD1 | TGTGCCAGCTCACCTGGACAGGGGGTGAACGAGCAGTACTTC | CASSPGQGVNEQYF
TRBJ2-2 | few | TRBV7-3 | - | TGTGCCAGCAGCTCGGTGGTAAACGGGGAGCTGTTTTTT | CASSSVVNGELFF
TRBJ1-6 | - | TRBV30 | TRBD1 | TGTGCCTGGAGTGATGGACAGGGGGCTTCACCCCTCCACTTT | CAWSDGQGASPLHF
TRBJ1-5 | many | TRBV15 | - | TGTGCCACCAGCATTCTAGCTAATCAGCCCCAGCATTTT | CATSILANQPQHF
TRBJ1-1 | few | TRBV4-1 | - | TGCGCCAGCAGCCAAGAGCGGGGGACTGAAGCTTTCTTT | CASSQERGTEAFF
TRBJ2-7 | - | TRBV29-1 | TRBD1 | TGCAGCGCATCCCCGGGACAGGGTTACGAGCAGTACTTC | CSASPGQGYEQYF
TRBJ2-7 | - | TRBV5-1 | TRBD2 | TGCGCCAGCAGCCCCCGGGACTATAGCTCCTACGAGCAGTACTTC | CASSPRDYSSYEQYF
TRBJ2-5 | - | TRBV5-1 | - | TGCGCCAGCAGCTTTCGGGGTTTATCAGAGACCCAGTACTTC | CASSFRGLSETQYF
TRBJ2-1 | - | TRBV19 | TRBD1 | TGTGCCAGTAGTACGGGACAGGGGGCAGCCAATGAGCAGTTCTTC | CASSTGQGAANEQFF
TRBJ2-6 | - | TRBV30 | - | TGTGCCTGGAGCTGGGGTAGGGGGAATTCTGGGGCCAACGTCCTGACTTTC | CAWSWGRGNSGANVLTF
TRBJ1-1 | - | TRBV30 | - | TGTGCCTGGACCAGAGGACAAGGGCTGAACACTGAAGCTTTCTTT | CAWTRGQGLNTEAFF
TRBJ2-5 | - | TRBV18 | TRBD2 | TGTGCCAGCTCACCAGGTAGCGGGGGCCAAGAGACCCAGTACTTC | CASSPGSGGQETQYF
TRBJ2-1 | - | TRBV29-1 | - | TGCAGCGTTGGCCTTTTTACAGCAACTGAGCAGTTCTTC | CSVGLFTATEQFF
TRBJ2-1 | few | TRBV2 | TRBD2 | TGTGCCAGCAGCCTCTTATGGGAGGGCCAGGATGAGCAGTTCTTC | CASSLLWEGQDEQFF
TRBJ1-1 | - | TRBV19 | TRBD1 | TGTGCCAGTAGTCCCCTGACCCGGGACAGGGGGCCCAAACGGCGAGCTTTCTTT | CASSPLTRDRGPKRRAFF
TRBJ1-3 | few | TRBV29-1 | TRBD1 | TGCAGCGCTGGGGGACAGAGCTCTGGAAACACCATATATTTT | CSAGGQSSGNTIYF
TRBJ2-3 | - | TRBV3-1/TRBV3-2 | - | TGTGCCAGCAGCCCGAGCGGGCCCTCGAGAGATACGCAGTATTTT | CASSPSGPSRDTQYF
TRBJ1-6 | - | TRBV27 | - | TGTGCCAGCAGTTGGCAACAGGGCCCAGCGGCCCTCCACTTT | CASSWQQGPAALHF